These T cell receptor beta chains were read from a single sample in a study of OX40 agonist ivuxolimab in advanced cancers. Profiling relied on immunoSEQ multiplex PCR, and the TCRdb table lists in-frame clones only, not all of them. The sample contains 69,000 or so clones, roughly 88% of which appear only once. The sample consisted of CD4+ or CD8+ T cells sorted from blood, taken in a trial of the OX40 agonist ivuxolimab. The origin of the receptors is an adult with an advanced solid tumor such as melanoma, head and neck, liver or kidney cancer. CDR3s include the opening cysteine and the closing phenylalanine or tryptophan. The order of the fields is clone size, V gene, J gene, D gene, CDR3 DNA, CDR3 protein. D genes are given only for firm matches. Expanded clones are given a class, and other clones once, few, many or no size at all.

.	TRBV7-9	TRBJ1-1	TRBD1	TGTGCCAGCAGCGTGACAGGGGAAGCTTTCTTT	CASSVTGEAFF
.	TRBV7-2	TRBJ2-1	TRBD2	TGTGCCAGCAGCTTTGCGGGGGGGAGGTATGAGCAGTTCTTC	CASSFAGGRYEQFF
.	TRBV7-2	TRBJ2-1	.	TGTGCCAGCAGCGAACAGGGCCGGCAGTTCTTC	CASSEQGRQFF
.	TRBV28	TRBJ2-1	.	TGTGCCAGCAATGGACCCGGGGACTACAATGAGCAGTTCTTC	CASNGPGDYNEQFF
.	TRBV19	TRBJ1-2	.	TGTGCCAGTAGTACGACAGATTATGGCTACACCTTC	CASSTTDYGYTF
.	TRBV5-1	TRBJ2-7	.	TGCGCCAGCGGTCCAGGCAGGGGGGTTCTCTACGAGCAGTACTTC	CASGPGRGVLYEQYF
.	TRBV5-1	TRBJ2-7	.	TGCGCCAGCAGCTTGGGGGGGGGTCGGACAGGTTGGGAGCAGTACTTC	CASSLGGGRTGWEQYF
.	TRBV6-5	TRBJ2-2	.	TGTGCCAGCAGTAGAAGAACAGGCACCGGGGAGCTGTTTTTT	CASSRRTGTGELFF
once	TRBV14	TRBJ2-7	.	TGTGCCAGCAGCCAAGTAGACTCCTACGAGCAGTACTTC	CASSQVDSYEQYF
.	TRBV2	TRBJ2-1	.	TGTGCCAGCAGTGAAATGATGTCGGAGCAGTTCTTC	CASSEMMSEQFF
.	TRBV6-1	TRBJ1-1	TRBD1	TGTGCCAGCAGGAGGGACAGGAGCGACACTGAAGCTTTCTTT	CASRRDRSDTEAFF
.	TRBV10-2	TRBJ2-1	.	TGCGCCAGCAGTGGAGGGGGCTACAATGAGCAGTTCTTC	CASSGGGYNEQFF
few	TRBV5-1	TRBJ2-1	TRBD2	TGCGCCAGCAGCTGGGGACTAGCGGGGGTTGGGGATGAGCAGTTCTTC	CASSWGLAGVGDEQFF
.	TRBV9	TRBJ2-3	TRBD2	TGTGCCAGCAGCGTAGAGGTAGCGGGGAGAGATACGCAGTATTTT	CASSVEVAGRDTQYF
once	TRBV10-2	TRBJ2-7	.	TGCGCCAGCAGTGGGCCCGGGACAAACTACGAGCAGTACTTC	CASSGPGTNYEQYF
.	TRBV6-5	TRBJ1-4	TRBD1	TGTGCCAGCAGGCCGGGACAGCTTAATGAAAAACTGTTTTTT	CASRPGQLNEKLFF
.	TRBV10-2	TRBJ2-7	.	TGCGCCAGCCACCGGGGCCGGGGGTTATACGAGCAGTACTTC	CASHRGRGLYEQYF
.	TRBV5-1	TRBJ2-5	.	TGCGCCAGCAGCTTGGCCGGGGGCCTAGAGACCCAGTACTTC	CASSLAGGLETQYF
.	TRBV7-9	TRBJ1-1	.	TGTGCCAGCAGCCCGACAGCTAACACTGAAGCTTTCTTT	CASSPTANTEAFF
.	TRBV6-1	TRBJ1-2	.	TGTGCCAGCAGTGGACAGAACTATGGCTACACCTTC	CASSGQNYGYTF
.	TRBV18	TRBJ1-2	.	TGTGCCAGCTCAACCGAGACAGTTAACTATGGCTACACCTTC	CASSTETVNYGYTF
.	TRBV28	TRBJ2-5	TRBD2	TGTGCCAGCAGTCGGACTAGCGGGGGCTTCCAAGAGACCCAGTACTTC	CASSRTSGGFQETQYF
.	TRBV2	TRBJ2-1	TRBD1	TGTGCCAGCAGGGGAATCCCTGGACAGGGGGCGTTAGATGAGCAGTTCTTC	CASRGIPGQGALDEQFF
.	TRBV6-5	TRBJ2-7	.	TGTGCCAGCAGTTACTCGATTTTGAGGGGTTCCTACGAGCAGTACTTC	CASSYSILRGSYEQYF
.	TRBV2	TRBJ2-5	TRBD1	TGTGCCAGCAGCACCGGGACAGATGGGACCCAGTACTTC	CASSTGTDGTQYF
.	TRBV5-1	TRBJ1-3	TRBD1	TGCGCCAGCAGCCTAAAGACAGGGTCTGGAAACACCATATATTTT	CASSLKTGSGNTIYF
.	TRBV5-1	TRBJ1-1	.	TGCGCCAGCAGCCCCGCAGGGGTAACTGAAGCTTTCTTT	CASSPAGVTEAFF